This T cell receptor (beta chain) came from a study of blood T cell repertoires in COVID-19. The assay was immunoSEQ multiplex PCR, and TCRdb's table has in-frame clones only and misses some. The sample includes about 35,000 clones, around 87% of them seen just once. The CDR3 contains 15 residues. The chain recombines TRBV12-1 with TRBJ2-1; TRBD2 was called by the table and not checked on the DNA. TRBV12-1 is shown as a pseudogene. Sequenced: peripheral blood. This TCR derives from a human donor in a cohort sampled during active COVID-19. In DNA form, the CDR3 reads TGTGCCAGCAGCTTTGCCTCCGTCTCCTACAATGAGCAGTTCTTC. The encoded protein is CASSFASVSYNEQFF.